The clone carrying this T cell receptor beta chain has more than one count but fewer than ten. The sample is drawn from a study of cytomegalovirus exposure and HLA in healthy donors. PCR was performed using 60 Vbeta and 13 Jbeta primers. Measured with immunoSEQ multiplex PCR; TCRdb has only the in-frame clones, and not every one. Found here are about 160,000 clones, roughly 80% of them singletons; the top ten hold 6.5% to 7.5%. V lost 6 bases and J 3 bases, leaving 17 bases between the germline ends. The CDR3 length is 15 residues. The V gene's germline CDR1 is LNHDA and CDR2 SQIVND (reference sequence).

The V and J genes are TRBV19 and TRBJ1-2; possible D gene TRBD1, 6 bases. Sequencing was performed on PBMCs. This sequence was found in a woman in her 30s in good health and CMV-seropositive. The chain's CDR3 is CASRGQSGAHYGYTF. CDR3 sequence (DNA): TGTGCCAGTAGAGGACAGTCAGGAGCCCACTATGGCTACACCTTC.